The clone carrying this T cell receptor (beta chain) has a single count. TCRdb's table, derived via immunoSEQ multiplex PCR, lists solely in-frame clones and lacks some. Of 40,000 to 60,000 clones listed, 85% to 95% were seen once; the top ten hold 0.45% to 0.55%. The data were obtained in a study of T cell changes during pregnancy in multiple sclerosis. Trimming shortened V by 1 base and J by 1 base, and 5 bases separated the two germline ends. The CDR3 runs to 14 residues. In germline, CDR1 is SGDLS, CDR2 YYNGEE. The rearrangement joins TRBV9 to TRBJ2-2, with D perhaps TRBD2 (5 bases). This sequence originates from a female donor with multiple sclerosis, enrolled in a pregnancy study. The sample here was CD4+ T cells from peripheral blood mononuclear cells, taken in the first trimester of pregnancy. For the CDR3, the DNA is TGTGCCAGCAGCGTAAGCGGGAACACCGGGGAGCTGTTTTTT. Amino acid sequence: CASSVSGNTGELFF.